The present T cell receptor (beta chain) was sequenced within a study of Ad26.COV2.S vaccination and SARS-CoV-2 variants. V shed 3 bases, J shed 1 base, and the junction held 9 bases outside the gene matches. The CDR3 consists of 16 residues. The germline CDR1 and CDR2 sequences are MNHEY and SVGAGI. TCRdb's table, derived via immunoSEQ multiplex PCR, lists solely in-frame clones and lacks some. The repertoire consists of around 400,000 clones, with approximately 90% occurring once and the leading ten covering 12%. Treatment given: 15 to 20 received Ad26.COV2.S at low or high dose, single or two shots; several received placebo; per-sample allocation not given. Sampling was performed 63 days after the first vaccine or placebo injection.

The sequence was obtained from a person between 18 and 59 years old who received the Ad26.COV2.S COVID-19 vaccine or a placebo. Material: peripheral blood, obtained in a trial of Ad26.COV2.S vaccine versus placebo. The J gene is TRBJ2-7, the V gene TRBV6-5, with 7 bases aligning to TRBD1. CDR3 sequence: CASSYGGQFLSYEQYF. The CDR3, as DNA: TGTGCCAGCAGTTATGGGGGACAGTTTTTATCCTACGAGCAGTACTTC.